These 25 T cell receptor beta chains share one sample of origin, sequenced in a study of a mutant IDH1 vaccine in newly diagnosed glioma. No cognate antigen is known for these TCRs. This table comes from immunoSEQ multiplex PCR, and its TCRdb copy is limited to in-frame clones, with some not included. The sample includes some 60,000 clones, around 83% seen only once; the top ten take around 3.5%. The sample's time point: week 47, end of study. The investigators gave 300 ug of mutant IDH1 20-mer peptide in each vaccine dose, together with topical imiquimod. The source was PBMCs, collected from a glioma patient whose treatment included an IDH1 peptide vaccine. These receptors came from a woman between 50 and 59 years old with glioma.

V gene TRBV4-3 combines with J gene TRBJ1-2, with D uncertain. Germline-derived CDR1 and CDR2 are LGHNA and YSLEER. The CDR3 has 15 residues. V was clipped by 0 bases and J by 5 bases, with 13 bases between them. This CDR3 is CASSQDLTVRYGYTF. The CDR3 nucleotides are TGCGCCAGCAGCCAAGATCTTACAGTGAGGTATGGCTACACCTTC.

V and J are TRBV7-2 and TRBJ1-5; a possible D gene is TRBD1 (6 bases). The CDR3 runs 16 residues. V was cut by 2 bases and J by 0 bases, with 11 bases left in between. Germline CDR1 is SGHTA and CDR2 is FQGNSA. CDR3 residues: CASSLSGTYSNQPQHF. The CDR3 DNA sequence: TGTGCCAGCAGCTTATCCGGGACATATAGCAATCAGCCCCAGCATTTT. The whole variable domain, remainder taken from reference TRBV7-2 and TRBJ1-5, is GAGVSQSPSNKVTEKGKDVELRCDPISGHTALYWYRQSLGQGLEFLIYFQGNSAPDKSGLPSDRFSAERTGGSVSTLTIQRTQQEDSAVYLCASSLSGTYSNQPQHFGDGTRLSIL.

The rearrangement links TRBV19 to TRBJ1-5, with D unresolved. V was pared by 8 bases and J by 6 bases, with 8 bases between. The CDR3 loop spans 11 amino acids. Per the germline V gene, CDR1 is LNHDA and CDR2 is SQIVND (reference sequence). Here the CDR3 reads CASGPFQPQHF. In DNA, the CDR3 is TGTGCCAGTGGGCCGTTTCAGCCCCAGCATTTT. Full variable domain (outside the CDR3, taken from reference TRBV19 and TRBJ1-5): DGGITQSPKYLFRKEGQNVTLSCEQNLNHDAMYWYRQDPGQGLRLIYYSQIVNDFQKGDIAEGYSVSREKKESFPLTVTSAQKNPTAFYLCASGPFQPQHFGDGTRLSIL.

The chain has TRBV6-5 and TRBJ1-5, with a weak D call TRBD1 (6 bases). V lost 4 bases to trimming and J lost 2 bases, with 12 bases between them. The CDR3 extends over 15 amino acids. Germline V lookup: CDR1 MNHEY, CDR2 SVGAGI. CDR3 nucleotide sequence: TGTGCCAGCAGTTCCCCTCGACAGGGCAATCAGCCCCAGCATTTT. Its translation: CASSSPRQGNQPQHF.

This clone appeared once. The CDR3 loop is CASSEIRAGQGLHEQFF. The CDR3 DNA follows: TGTGCCAGCAGTGAAATCAGGGCGGGGCAGGGGCTCCATGAGCAGTTCTTC. J is TRBJ2-1 and V is TRBV6-1, with D perhaps assigned TRBD1 or TRBD2 (6 bases each). The CDR3 extends over 17 amino acids. CDR1 and CDR2 from the germline V gene are MNHNS and SASEGT. V lost 2 bases and J 8 bases, leaving 22 bases between the germline ends.

This clone showed up just a few times. The chain joins TRBV20-1 to TRBJ1-1; 7 bases line up with TRBD1. V lost 4 bases and J lost 10; bases outside the gene matches: 3. This CDR3 is built from 10 residues. In germline, CDR1 is DFQATT, CDR2 SNEGSKA (reference sequence). CDR3 in amino acids: CSATEGAAFF. The CDR3 nucleotides read TGCAGTGCTACCGAGGGGGCAGCTTTCTTT.

The chain uses TRBV2 and TRBJ1-1; TRBD1 agrees at 9 bases. The CDR3 consists of 12 residues. V shed 3 bases, J shed 8 bases, and the junction held 1 base outside the gene matches. Germline assignment: CDR1 SNHLY and CDR2 FYNNEI. The DNA of the CDR3 is TGTGCCAGCAGTGAGGGGACAGGGGAAGCTTTCTTT. This sequence encodes CASSEGTGEAFF.

This clone was observed once. The CDR3 is CASPPRGGRTGELFF. The CDR3 nucleotides read TGTGCCAGCCCTCCCCGGGGGGGCCGGACCGGGGAGCTGTTTTTT. The rearrangement links TRBV6-1 to TRBJ2-2; 8 bases agree with TRBD2. V was clipped by 8 bases and J by 5 bases; unmatched bases: 10. Germline-derived CDR1 and CDR2 are MNHNS and SASEGT. The CDR3 sequence is 15 residues long.

The V and J genes are TRBV7-2 and TRBJ2-7, with 9 bases matching TRBD1. Germline CDR1 and CDR2: SGHTA and FQGNSA. V dropped 1 base and J dropped 5; count of bases not matched to a gene: 6. CDR3 length equals 15 residues. The CDR3 bases are TGTGCCAGCAGCTTAGGGCACGGGACAGGGAACGAGCAGTACTTC. Translated: CASSLGHGTGNEQYF.

The genes are TRBV19 and TRBJ1-1; 7 nucleotides match TRBD1. V lost 0 bases, J lost 6 bases, and 7 bases stayed unmatched. Germline V gene sequence: CDR1 LNHDA, CDR2 SQIVND (reference sequence). This CDR3 region has 15 residues. CDR3 coding DNA: TGTGCCAGTAGTATAGAGGGTAGGGGGCACGCTGAAGCTTTCTTT. It encodes CASSIEGRGHAEAFF.

This chain uses TRBV29-1 with TRBJ2-1; D gene uncertain. Trimming left V 1 base short and J 4 bases short, with 8 bases between. Germline-derived CDR1 and CDR2 are SQVTM and ANQGSEA. The CDR3 runs to 13 residues. CDR3 sequence: CSVEALGYNEQFF. For the CDR3, the DNA is TGCAGCGTTGAAGCGCTGGGGTACAATGAGCAGTTCTTC.

The genes are TRBV29-1 and TRBJ1-3; D may be TRBD1 (5 bases). V shed 8 bases and J shed 3 bases, with 11 bases lying between them. The CDR3 extends over 12 amino acids. Germline V lookup: CDR1 SQVTM, CDR2 ANQGSEA. The CDR3 sequence: CSTRGGGNTIYF. The CDR3 nucleotides are TGCAGCACTCGGGGGGGTGGAAACACCATATATTTT.

The genes are TRBV29-1 and TRBJ1-1, with D perhaps TRBD1 (6 bases). V was clipped by 6 bases and J by 1 base, with 15 bases between them. The length of the CDR3 is 14 residues. The germline gives CDR1 SQVTM, CDR2 ANQGSEA. For the CDR3, the DNA is TGCAGCGTCGACACAGGGCTGGGGAACACTGAAGCTTTCTTT. As protein: CSVDTGLGNTEAFF.

This clone has more than one count but fewer than ten. This chain connects TRBV20-1 to TRBJ1-1, with a tentative D call TRBD1 (5 bases). The germline gives CDR1 DFQATT, CDR2 SNEGSKA (reference sequence). This CDR3 is 11 amino acids long. V lost 6 bases, J lost 8 bases, and 13 bases lay in between. CDR3 in amino acids: CSAGEGIEAFF. CDR3 nucleotides: TGCAGTGCGGGGGAGGGGATAGAAGCTTTCTTT.

The V and J genes are TRBV5-1 and TRBJ2-5, with D maybe TRBD1 (6 bases). Trimming took 0 bases from V and 4 from J, leaving 10 bases between them. The germline V gene encodes CDR1 SGHRS and CDR2 YFSETQ. The CDR3 is made up of 14 amino acids. CDR3 nucleotide sequence: TGCGCCAGCAGCTTGGCACAGGGCTTAGAGACCCAGTACTTC. This sequence encodes CASSLAQGLETQYF.

The chain has TRBV6-5 and TRBJ1-1; D gene ambiguous. CDR3 length: 15 amino acids. The V and J ends lost 4 bases and 4 bases respectively, with 16 bases between them. Germline loops: CDR1 MNHEY, CDR2 SVGAGI. Written as DNA, the CDR3 is TGTGCCAGCAGTTCCTACTCTACCGGTTTCACTGAAGCTTTCTTT. It specifies CASSSYSTGFTEAFF.

CDR3 DNA: TGTGCCTGCCAGACGAGTTCCTACGAGCAGTACTTC. This codes for CACQTSSYEQYF. The chain links TRBV30 to TRBJ2-7; D unresolved. Per germline, CDR1 GTSNPN and CDR2 SVGIG (reference sequence). The V end lost 6 bases, the J end lost 1 base, and 10 bases lay between the germline ends. The CDR3 runs to 12 residues. Full variable domain (rest looked up from reference TRBV30 and TRBJ2-7): SQTIHQWPATLVQPVGSPLSLECTVEGTSNPNLYWYRQAAGRGLQLLFYSVGIGQISSEVPQNLSASRPQDRQFILSSKKLLLSDSGFYLCACQTSSYEQYFGPGTRLTVT.

This clone has a single count. The rearrangement links TRBV7-9 to TRBJ1-2; 7 positions match TRBD1. V lost 5 bases, J lost 2 bases, and 2 bases stayed unmatched. Germline CDR1 SEHNR, CDR2 FQNEAQ (reference sequence). This CDR3 comprises 13 residues. This CDR3 is CASSTGQNYGYTF. CDR3 DNA sequence: TGTGCCAGCAGCACGGGACAGAACTATGGCTACACCTTC.

This clone was observed a handful of times. CDR3 amino acids: CSVEVRSYEQYF. CDR3 DNA: TGCAGCGTTGAAGTTAGGTCCTACGAGCAGTACTTC. This chain links TRBV29-1 with TRBJ2-7; D not certain. Germline V gives CDR1 SQVTM, CDR2 ANQGSEA. Trimming cost V 1 base and J 1 base, with 5 bases left between them. This CDR3 has 12 residues.

The chain couples TRBV4-2 to TRBJ2-1, with D hard to call. Germline V gene data show CDR1 as LGHNA and CDR2 as YNFKEQ. Trimming removed 4 bases at V and 8 bases at J, with 12 bases between. This CDR3 spans 13 amino acids. This CDR3 reads CASSPQVTDEQFF. For the CDR3, the DNA is TGTGCCAGCAGCCCCCAAGTTACGGATGAGCAGTTCTTC.

Points on this clone: A read error may produce the germline difference seen at one junction end. The rearrangement links TRBV7-2 to TRBJ1-6; perhaps TRBD1 as D (6 bases). The germline gives CDR1 SGHTA, CDR2 FQGNSA. The length of the CDR3 is 17 residues. The CDR3 spells CASILISGDSYNSPLHF. The CDR3 DNA follows: TGTGCCAGCATCTTAATCTCAGGGGATTCCTATAATTCACCCCTCCACTTT.

The CDR3 spells CASGGANNEQFF. The CDR3, as DNA: TGTGCCAGCGGGGGGGCCAACAATGAGCAGTTCTTC. This chain uses TRBV7-8 with TRBJ2-1; tentative D call: TRBD2 (7 bases). Germline V CDR1 and CDR2: SGHVS, FQNEAQ. Trimming cost V 8 bases and J 5 bases, with 10 bases left between them. There are 12 residues in the CDR3.

The rearrangement links TRBV18 to TRBJ1-1; 12 bases align to TRBD1. V lost 3 bases to trimming and J lost 6 bases; unmatched junction nucleotides: 14. There are 18 residues in the CDR3. In germline, CDR1 is KGHSH, CDR2 LQKENI. The CDR3 here is CASSPQRDRGLYGAEAFF. The CDR3 bases are TGTGCCAGCTCACCCCAGCGGGACAGGGGGCTTTATGGTGCTGAAGCTTTCTTT.

This rearrangement joins TRBV4-1 to TRBJ1-5, with 8 bases fitting TRBD1. In germline, CDR1 is MGHRA, CDR2 YSYEKL. J gave up 2 bases and V 3 bases, and 6 bases lay outside the gene matches. The CDR3 spans 16 residues. The CDR3: CASSHQGQGGNQPQHF. Written as DNA, the CDR3 is TGCGCCAGCAGCCACCAAGGACAGGGAGGCAATCAGCCCCAGCATTTT.

The V and J genes are TRBV7-3 and TRBJ2-3; D is possibly TRBD2 (6 bases). Germline V gives CDR1 SGHTA, CDR2 FQGTGA. The CDR3 loop spans 13 amino acids. The V end lost 1 base, the J end lost 6 bases, and 8 bases lay between the germline ends. The CDR3, as DNA: TGTGCCAGCAGCTTAAGGGGGGTTGATACGCAGTATTTT. Its protein is CASSLRGVDTQYF.